These T cell receptor beta chains were read from a single sample in a study of blood T cells in healthy people across ages. A single record per CDR3 protein comes from TCRdb applying MiXCR to the 5' RACE reads. Of 1.2 million to 1.5 million distinct CDR3 sequences listed, 42% are singletons. Sequencing used blood. All receptors derive from a woman between 18 and 29 years old in good health. Each CDR3 is given with its conserved first and last residue. A D gene is named only where the DNA matches it firmly. Where a row states a size, it is once, few, many or the class of an expanded clone; other rows omit it.

clone_size | j_call | v_call | d_call | cdr3_nt | cdr3_aa
NA | TRBJ2-1 | TRBV20-1 | TRBD2 | TGCAGTGCTAGAGCGGGAGGGACTGCGTCCGCGCAGTTCTTC | CSARAGGTASAQFF
NA | TRBJ2-1 | TRBV7-2 | NA | TGTGCCAGCAGCTTGGGGGCCCAGACAGAGCGCTCCTACAATGAGCAGTTCTTC | CASSLGAQTERSYNEQFF
NA | TRBJ1-2 | TRBV6-1 | NA | TGTGCCAGCAGTGAATTTTCGGGAGCTAACTATGGCTACACCTTC | CASSEFSGANYGYTF
once | TRBJ1-4 | TRBV12-3/TRBV12-4 | TRBD1 | TGTGCCAGCACTCCTAACAGGGGGGGAGGTGAAAAACTGTTTTTT | CASTPNRGGGEKLFF
NA | TRBJ1-6 | TRBV2 | NA | TGTGCCGGCAGGGTAGGGAATTCACCCCTCCACTTT | CAGRVGNSPLHF
NA | TRBJ2-1 | TRBV5-1 | NA | TGCGCCAGCAACCTAGGCAGTGGCATAGAGCAGTTCTTC | CASNLGSGIEQFF
NA | TRBJ2-5 | TRBV2 | NA | TGTGCCAGCAAAAGGGGGGCCGAGGAGACCCAGTACTTC | CASKRGAEETQYF
few | TRBJ1-6 | TRBV7-9 | TRBD1 | TGTGCCAGCAGCCTTACGACAGGGAGTAATTCACCCCTCCACTTT | CASSLTTGSNSPLHF
NA | TRBJ2-5 | TRBV29-1 | TRBD2 | TGCAGCGTTGGGGCAGCGGGAGTGATAGAGACCCAGTACTTC | CSVGAAGVIETQYF
NA | TRBJ2-5 | TRBV5-1 | NA | TGCGCCAGCAGCACAGCAGAGATTTCAGAGACCCAGTACTTC | CASSTAEISETQYF
few | TRBJ1-1 | TRBV29-1 | NA | TGCAGCGTTGAATCCAATTCGGGCCCTGAAGCTTTCTTT | CSVESNSGPEAFF
NA | TRBJ2-2 | TRBV6-6 | NA | TGTGCCAGCAGTTACTCTGGGGGTGAGGAGCTGTTTTTT | CASSYSGGEELFF
NA | TRBJ1-5 | TRBV6-6 | NA | TGTGCCAGCAGCCTAGACAGGTCTGGCAATCAGCCCCAGCATTTT | CASSLDRSGNQPQHF
NA | TRBJ2-3 | TRBV24-1 | NA | TGTGCCACCAGTGATCGGGACGGGTTGGGCCCAGATACGCAGTATTTT | CATSDRDGLGPDTQYF
NA | TRBJ2-7 | TRBV7-2 | NA | TGTGCCAGCAGCTTAATTGACACCTCCTACGAGCAGTACTTC | CASSLIDTSYEQYF